This entry lists 17 T cell receptor beta chains sequenced from one sample in a study of blood T cell repertoires in COVID-19. Repertoires were generated with immunoSEQ multiplex PCR, while TCRdb's copy carries only in-frame clones and drops some. The sample contains 200,000 to 250,000 clones, approximately 82% of which appear only once. Material for sequencing was peripheral blood. These receptors were obtained from a man aged 50 or older with active or convalescent COVID-19.

This clone was recorded only once. The V gene is TRBV6-2 or TRBV6-3, the J gene TRBJ1-6; possible D gene TRBD1, 5 bases. CDR3 length: 13 residues. V lost 6 bases to trimming and J lost 7 bases, with 10 bases between them. CDR1 and CDR2 (germline): MNHEY, SVGEGT. CDR3 coding DNA: TGTGCCAGCAGCTGGACAAGAAATTCACCCCTCCACTTT. This translates into CASSWTRNSPLHF.

Here the CDR3 DNA reads TGTGCCAGCAGTAGGCAGGTGCAAGAGACCCAGTACTTC. Translating it yields CASSRQVQETQYF. The V call is TRBV6-2 or TRBV6-3, the J call TRBJ2-5, with D unclear. CDR3 length: 13 residues. V was cut by 5 bases and J by 2 bases, with 9 bases left in between. Germline assignment: CDR1 MNHEY and CDR2 SVGEGT.

V usage is TRBV11-3 and J usage is TRBJ1-1; D ambiguous. Germline CDR1 is SGHNT and CDR2 is YENEEA. V lost 1 base and J lost 0, with 15 bases in between. The CDR3 runs 17 residues. The CDR3 spells CASSLAEGGSMNTEAFF. As DNA, the CDR3 is TGTGCCAGCAGCTTAGCGGAGGGTGGGAGCATGAACACTGAAGCTTTCTTT. The full variable domain, completed using reference TRBV11-3 and TRBJ1-1, is EAGVVQSPRYKIIEKKQPVAFWCNPISGHNTLYWYLQNLGQGPELLIRYENEEAVDDSQLPKDRFSAERLKGVDSTLKIQPAELGDSAVYLCASSLAEGGSMNTEAFFGQGTRLTVV.

This clone was seen only once. The V call is TRBV4-1, the J call TRBJ2-5, with TRBD2 matching over 12 bases. The CDR3 spans 15 residues. From germline, CDR1 is MGHRA and CDR2 YSYEKL. V was pared by 4 bases and J by 2 bases, with 2 bases of the junction left unmatched. The CDR3: CASSPSGGGQETQYF. The CDR3 bases are TGCGCCAGCAGCCCTAGCGGGGGGGGGCAAGAGACCCAGTACTTC.

This clone has only a few counts. The V call is TRBV3-1 (or the pseudogene TRBV3-2), the J call TRBJ1-1; tentatively, D is TRBD1 (5 bases). The germline CDR1 and CDR2 sequences are LGHDT and YNNKEL (reference sequence). This CDR3 region has 16 residues. V shed 0 bases and J shed 1 base, with 12 bases lying between them. For the CDR3, the DNA is TGTGCCAGCAGCCAAGATATCGGGCAGGGGAACACTGAAGCTTTCTTT. Translation: CASSQDIGQGNTEAFF.

The chain uses TRBV11-2 and TRBJ2-2, with TRBD2 matching 10 bases. The V and J ends lost 0 bases and 6 bases, in that order; junction bases with no gene match: 10. There are 18 residues in the CDR3. CDR1 and CDR2 (germline): SGHAT, FQNNGV. The DNA of the CDR3 is TGTGCCAGCAGCTTAGATCGGCCTAGCGGGAGTAGGGCCGGGGAGCTGTTTTTT. It encodes CASSLDRPSGSRAGELFF.

The chain joins TRBV9 to TRBJ2-2; D unresolved. Germline V gene sequence: CDR1 SGDLS, CDR2 YYNGEE. This CDR3 comprises 14 residues. Trimming shortened V by 4 bases and J by 4 bases, and 11 bases separated the two germline ends. CDR3 region: CASSPRGATGELFF. The CDR3 coding sequence is TGTGCCAGCAGCCCTAGAGGAGCCACCGGGGAGCTGTTTTTT.

This clone has just a few counts. V usage is TRBV18 and J usage is TRBJ1-1; maybe TRBD1 (6 bases). The V and J ends lost 4 bases and 8 bases respectively, with 14 bases between them. The CDR3 has 13 residues. Germline lookup yields CDR1 KGHSH and CDR2 LQKENI. The CDR3: CASSQTGTQEAFF. Written as DNA, the CDR3 is TGTGCCAGCTCACAAACCGGGACACAAGAAGCTTTCTTT.

The genes are TRBV4-3 and TRBJ2-5, with TRBD2 matching 12 bases. The CDR3 runs 15 residues. J gave up 8 bases and V 2 bases, and 6 bases lay outside the gene matches. CDR1 and CDR2 from the germline V gene are LGHNA and YSLEER. The CDR3 DNA reads as TGCGCCAGCAGCCAACTAGCGGGAGGGAAGAGAACCCAGTACTTC. Translating gives CASSQLAGGKRTQYF.

The chain's CDR3 is CASSHETLSHTPGELFF. CDR3 DNA: TGCGCCAGCAGCCATGAAACACTTAGCCATACGCCCGGGGAGCTGTTTTTT. The rearrangement joins TRBV4-3 to TRBJ2-2, with unresolved D. Germline V gene data show CDR1 as LGHNA and CDR2 as YSLEER. Trimming pared 3 bases from V and 6 bases from J, leaving 20 bases between. CDR3 length equals 17 residues.

CDR3 sequence: CASSSGVFNEQFF. The CDR3 bases are TGTGCCAGCAGCTCGGGGGTCTTCAATGAGCAGTTCTTC. This chain joins TRBV28 and TRBJ2-1; maybe TRBD2 (6 bases). CDR3 length: 13 amino acids. Looked up from germline, CDR1 is MDHEN and CDR2 is SYDVKM. The germline V and J ends were trimmed by 6 bases and 6 bases, with 12 bases remaining between them.

This rearrangement joins TRBV4-1 to TRBJ1-5; the D is unclear. Trimming left V 0 bases short and J 0 bases short, with 12 bases between. CDR1 is MGHRA, CDR2 YSYEKL, per germline. The CDR3 consists of 17 residues. The chain's CDR3 is CASSQEGGRDSNQPQHF. CDR3 nucleotides: TGCGCCAGCAGCCAAGAGGGTGGGCGTGATAGCAATCAGCCCCAGCATTTT.

This clone was seen only a few times. The V call is TRBV18, the J call TRBJ1-2; 7 nucleotides align to TRBD1. Trimming at V came to 3 bases and at J to 2 bases, leaving 3 bases not matched to a gene. CDR3 length: 14 amino acids. Per germline, CDR1 KGHSH and CDR2 LQKENI. CDR3 loop: CASSPKTGNYGYTF. The CDR3 nucleotides are TGTGCCAGCTCACCCAAGACAGGGAACTATGGCTACACCTTC.

The chain joins TRBV7-2 to TRBJ1-3; tentative D call: TRBD1 (5 bases). Looked up from germline, CDR1 is SGHTA and CDR2 is FQGNSA. The length of the CDR3 is 14 residues. V lost 3 bases and J 3 bases, leaving 9 bases between the germline ends. CDR3 loop: CASSFLTVGNTIYF. CDR3 nucleotides: TGTGCCAGCAGCTTTTTGACAGTTGGAAACACCATATATTTT.

The genes are TRBV18 and TRBJ2-2, with TRBD1 matching over 7 bases. CDR1 KGHSH and CDR2 LQKENI come from the germline V gene. Unmatched junction bases numbered 6, after V lost 5 bases and J lost 3 bases. CDR3 size: 15 residues. The CDR3 nucleotides read TGTGCCAGCTCAAACAGGGGTTCGGACACCGGGGAGCTGTTTTTT. It specifies CASSNRGSDTGELFF.

The rearrangement joins TRBV3-1 (or the pseudogene TRBV3-2) to TRBJ2-1; no reliable D call. The CDR3 contains 12 residues. Germline V gene lookup returns CDR1 LGHDT and CDR2 YNNKEL (reference sequence). Trimming shortened V by 1 base and J by 15 bases, and 13 bases separated the two germline ends. The CDR3 coding sequence is TGTGCCAGCAGCCAAGCGGCAGATAGCCTGTTCTTC. Protein sequence: CASSQAADSLFF.

This rearrangement joins TRBV9 to TRBJ2-3, with 14 bases aligning to TRBD2. This CDR3 spans 15 amino acids. Unmatched junction bases numbered 0, after V lost 2 bases and J lost 4 bases. The V gene's germline CDR1 is SGDLS and CDR2 YYNGEE. The CDR3 DNA reads TGTGCCAGCAGCGTGGGACTAGCGGGAGCAGATACGCAGTATTTT. Translated, it gives CASSVGLAGADTQYF.